This T cell receptor beta chain was captured by sequencing in a study of blood T cell repertoires in COVID-19. Across the whole study: The United States, Italy and Spain were the sources of the acute and convalescent COVID-19 samples. Sample material is recorded as cDNA or gDNA derived from T cells, B-cell-depleted T cells, or PBMCs.

V lost 7 bases and J lost 4, with 20 bases in between. The CDR3 is made up of 16 amino acids. The germline V gene has CDR1 LNHDA and CDR2 SQIVND (reference sequence). Methods used by the authors: By means of reference gene primer amplification, nucleated cell counts were estimated. Here immunoSEQ multiplex PCR was the method, and the copy in TCRdb shows in-frame clones only, minus some. From that table come the V and J calls and clone size; the DNA was used to work out D and trimming. The sample consists of around 250,000 clones, roughly 82% of them appearing once. This clone has only a few counts. J is TRBJ1-5 and V is TRBV19, with a tentative D call TRBD1 (6 bases). The sequence came from a man aged 80 or over with acute or convalescent COVID-19. Source material: peripheral blood. CDR3 nucleotides: TGTGCCAGTACGGCCCGGGACACGTTCAAAAATCAGCCCCAGCATTTT. Translated: CASTARDTFKNQPQHF.